Listed here is a single T cell receptor (beta chain). Its antigen is currently unknown. CDR1 is MNHNS, CDR2 SASEGT, per germline. The V end was cut by 6 bases, the J end by 6 bases, with 18 bases between. The CDR3 runs 15 residues. Clones were sequenced by immunoSEQ multiplex PCR, and TCRdb holds only the in-frame ones, with some missing. The table includes roughly 82,000 clones, roughly 80% detected once. This specimen belongs to a study of OX40 agonist ivuxolimab in advanced cancers. Study background: Earlier treatment with anti-PD-1, anti-PD-L1 or anti-CTLA-4 was permitted, and about 40% had received some.

Study results and caveats: Researchers did not determine the expanded peripheral T cells' antigen specificity. Relative to CD4+, CD8+ T cells held more expanded clones on average. At doses 0.1 to 3.0 mg/kg, CD4+ and CD8+ clones expanded.

The TCR sequence derives from an adult with an advanced solid tumor such as melanoma, head and neck, liver or kidney cancer. Sequenced here: CD4+ or CD8+ T cells sorted from blood, sampled in a trial of the OX40 agonist ivuxolimab. J is TRBJ2-1 and V is TRBV6-1; tentative D call: TRBD1 (6 bases). The CDR3 DNA sequence: TGTGCCAGCAGCCACACAGGGAGATCGGGCAATGAGCAGTTCTTC. It specifies CASSHTGRSGNEQFF.